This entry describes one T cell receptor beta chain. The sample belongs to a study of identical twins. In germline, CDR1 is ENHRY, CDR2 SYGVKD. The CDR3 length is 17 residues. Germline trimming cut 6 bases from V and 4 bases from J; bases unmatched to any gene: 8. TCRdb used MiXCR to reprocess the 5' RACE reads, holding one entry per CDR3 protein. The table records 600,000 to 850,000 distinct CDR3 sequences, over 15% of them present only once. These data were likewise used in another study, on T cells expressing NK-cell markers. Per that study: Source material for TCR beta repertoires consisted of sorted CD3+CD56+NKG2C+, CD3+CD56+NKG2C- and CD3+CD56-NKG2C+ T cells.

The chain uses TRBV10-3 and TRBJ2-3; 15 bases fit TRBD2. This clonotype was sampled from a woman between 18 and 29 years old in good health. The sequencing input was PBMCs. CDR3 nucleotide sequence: TGTGCCATCAGCCCGGGACTAGCGGGAGGTCTCCCAGATACGCAGTATTTT. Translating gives CAISPGLAGGLPDTQYF.